Listed below are T cell receptor beta chains from one sample, sequenced in a study of cytomegalovirus exposure and HLA in healthy donors. Repertoires were generated with immunoSEQ multiplex PCR, while TCRdb's copy carries only in-frame clones and drops some. The repertoire holds 150,000 to 250,000 clones, with roughly 84% as singletons. The sample taken for sequencing was PBMCs. All receptors come from a woman between 25 and 40 years old in good health and CMV-seropositive. Each CDR3 is given with its conserved first and last residue. The D gene is left open where the match is weak. Size is stated for part of the rows, as once, few or many counts, or as a class when the clone is expanded.

CDR3,DNA,J,size,V,D
CASEELAGTTDTQYF,TGTGCCAGCGAGGAACTAGCGGGTACGACAGATACGCAGTATTTT,TRBJ2-3,.,TRBV2,TRBD2
CASSITGTGLHEQFF,TGTGCCAGTAGTATCACCGGGACAGGGTTACATGAGCAGTTCTTC,TRBJ2-1,.,TRBV19,TRBD1
CASSGQANLGYGYTF,TGTGCCAGCAGCGGACAGGCTAATCTGGGCTATGGCTACACCTTC,TRBJ1-2,.,TRBV7-2,TRBD1
CATRWRLAAWSDTQYF,TGTGCCACCCGATGGCGACTAGCCGCGTGGTCAGATACGCAGTATTTT,TRBJ2-3,.,TRBV27,TRBD2
CARTSESTDTQYF,TGTGCCAGGACTAGCGAAAGCACAGATACGCAGTATTTT,TRBJ2-3,.,TRBV5-8,TRBD2
CASSLDRVGETQYF,TGTGCCAGTAGCCTGGACAGGGTCGGAGAGACCCAGTACTTC,TRBJ2-5,.,TRBV19,TRBD1
CASSSGPTENYGYTF,TGTGCCAGCAGTTCCGGGCCGACAGAGAACTATGGCTACACCTTC,TRBJ1-2,.,TRBV28,.
CASSFQTGYYGYTF,TGTGCCAGCAGTTTTCAAACAGGGTATTATGGCTACACCTTC,TRBJ1-2,.,TRBV28,.
CSAVGVETQYF,TGCAGCGCCGTAGGGGTGGAGACCCAGTACTTC,TRBJ2-5,.,TRBV29-1,.
CASRGLAGGWYNEQFF,TGTGCCAGCAGGGGACTAGCGGGAGGATGGTACAATGAGCAGTTCTTC,TRBJ2-1,.,TRBV27,TRBD2
CATSNLRDLHNEQFF,TGTGCCACCAGCAACCTCCGGGACTTACACAATGAGCAGTTCTTC,TRBJ2-1,.,TRBV15,.
CASSPKRVATEAFF,TGTGCCAGCAGCCCAAAACGGGTCGCCACTGAAGCTTTCTTT,TRBJ1-1,.,TRBV9,.
CATQGTSDHNYGYTF,TGTGCCACCCAGGGGACGTCTGATCATAACTATGGCTACACCTTC,TRBJ1-2,.,TRBV10-3,.
CASSAGNRAYEQYF,TGTGCCAGCAGCGCGGGGAACAGGGCCTACGAGCAGTACTTC,TRBJ2-7,.,TRBV9,.
CASKVTGGPKQFF,TGTGCCTCAAAGGTTACGGGAGGGCCCAAGCAGTTCTTC,TRBJ2-1,.,TRBV28,TRBD2
CASSQVFQVGGNQPQHF,TGCGCCAGCAGCCAAGTGTTCCAGGTGGGAGGCAATCAGCCCCAGCATTTT,TRBJ1-5,.,TRBV4-1,.
CASSERCGSALEEQYF,TGCGCCAGCAGTGAGAGGTGCGGCAGCGCTCTGGAAGAGCAGTACTTC,TRBJ2-7,.,TRBV10-1,.
CASRGQGEPGELFF,TGTGCCAGCAGGGGACAGGGCGAACCCGGGGAGCTGTTTTTT,TRBJ2-2,.,TRBV6-5,TRBD1
CASSPPRLAGMDTQYF,TGTGCCAGCAGTCCACCGCGACTAGCGGGAATGGATACGCAGTATTTT,TRBJ2-3,once,TRBV27,TRBD2
CASSVQGNNQPQHF,TGTGCCAGCAGCGTCCAGGGGAACAATCAGCCCCAGCATTTT,TRBJ1-5,.,TRBV9,.
CASSLIPLAGGLNEQYF,TGTGCCAGCAGCTTAATCCCCCTAGCGGGAGGGCTGAACGAGCAGTACTTC,TRBJ2-7,.,TRBV7-2,TRBD2
CASSVQGLDLSEQFF,TGTGCCAGCAGTGTACAGGGATTGGATCTTAGTGAGCAGTTCTTC,TRBJ2-1,.,TRBV6-1,.
CASSHGMVRVFREQFF,TGCGCCAGCAGCCATGGCATGGTTCGTGTATTCCGTGAGCAGTTCTTC,TRBJ2-1,.,TRBV5-1,.
CASKREGSYNEQFF,TGTGCCAGTAAGCGGGAGGGCTCCTACAATGAGCAGTTCTTC,TRBJ2-1,.,TRBV13,TRBD2
CASSQDGTGSTNEQFF,TGCGCCAGCAGCCAAGACGGGACAGGGAGTACCAATGAGCAGTTCTTC,TRBJ2-1,.,TRBV4-1,TRBD1
CATSSFTGFRREQYF,TGTGCCACCAGCAGCTTTACAGGGTTTCGTCGCGAGCAGTACTTC,TRBJ2-7,.,TRBV15,.
CASSRIAGEPPYEQYF,TGTGCCAGCAGTCGAATAGCGGGAGAGCCACCCTACGAGCAGTACTTC,TRBJ2-7,.,TRBV9,TRBD2
CASSSSTGTSGMTEQFF,TGCGCCAGCAGCTCATCTACCGGGACTAGCGGGATGACTGAGCAGTTCTTC,TRBJ2-1,.,TRBV5-1,TRBD2
CASSPGGPTEAFF,TGTGCCAGCTCACCGGGGGGGCCCACTGAAGCTTTCTTT,TRBJ1-1,.,TRBV18,.
CASSKDGTGTTKNIQYF,TGTGCCAGTAGTAAAGATGGGACAGGGACAACCAAAAACATTCAGTACTTC,TRBJ2-4,once,TRBV19,TRBD1
CASSLTGTGKTQYF,TGCGCCAGCAGCTTAACAGGTACCGGAAAGACCCAGTACTTC,TRBJ2-5,.,TRBV5-1,.
CASTLAVGPYEQYF,TGTGCCAGCACTTTAGCGGTGGGACCGTACGAGCAGTACTTC,TRBJ2-7,.,TRBV6-1,.
CASSPIGPRLAGIYNEQFF,TGTGCCAGCAGCCCTATAGGACCCCGGCTAGCGGGAATCTACAATGAGCAGTTCTTC,TRBJ2-1,.,TRBV5-6,TRBD2
CASRNPGLAGGLSPYEQYF,TGTGCCAGCAGAAATCCGGGACTAGCGGGAGGACTCTCCCCCTACGAGCAGTACTTC,TRBJ2-7,.,TRBV2,TRBD2
CASSYYTSGGGELFF,TGTGCCAGCAGTTACTATACTAGCGGGGGCGGGGAGCTGTTTTTT,TRBJ2-2,.,TRBV6-5,TRBD2
CASSLRGKAYEQYF,TGTGCCAGCAGTTTACGGGGGAAGGCCTACGAGCAGTACTTC,TRBJ2-7,.,TRBV27,.
CASSLARDSYGYTF,TGTGCCAGCAGCTTAGCGAGGGACAGCTATGGCTACACCTTC,TRBJ1-2,.,TRBV7-2,TRBD1
CASSSLEVYEQYF,TGTGCCAGCAGTAGCTTGGAAGTTTACGAGCAGTACTTC,TRBJ2-7,.,TRBV7-8,.
CAWNLAGAGSEQFF,TGTGCCTGGAACTTAGCGGGAGCGGGTAGTGAGCAGTTCTTC,TRBJ2-1,.,TRBV30,TRBD2
CASSSRGTYEQYF,TGTGCCAGCAGCTCCAGGGGAACCTACGAGCAGTACTTC,TRBJ2-7,.,TRBV7-9,.
CASSLDRYEQYF,TGCGCCAGCAGCCTGGACAGGTACGAGCAGTACTTC,TRBJ2-7,.,TRBV5-1,TRBD1
CASSIGRSHSGANVLTF,TGTGCCAGTAGTATCGGCAGGTCCCACTCTGGGGCCAACGTCCTGACTTTC,TRBJ2-6,.,TRBV19,.
CSVDRVGGSETQYF,TGCAGCGTTGATAGGGTGGGGGGTTCGGAGACCCAGTACTTC,TRBJ2-5,once,TRBV29-1,.
CASSQDLTDTQYF,TGTGCCAGCAGCCAAGACCTCACAGATACGCAGTATTTT,TRBJ2-3,.,TRBV14,.
CSPLSADTQYF,TGCAGCCCCTTGTCGGCAGATACGCAGTATTTT,TRBJ2-3,.,TRBV29-1,.
CASSVIREGQPQHF,TGTGCCAGCAGCGTCATCAGGGAGGGTCAGCCCCAGCATTTT,TRBJ1-5,.,TRBV6-5,.
CASSSQGYEQYF,TGTGCCAGCTCATCACAGGGGTACGAGCAGTACTTC,TRBJ2-7,many,TRBV18,TRBD1
CASSRGSYTDTQYF,TGTGCCAGCTCCCGGGGGTCATACACAGATACGCAGTATTTT,TRBJ2-3,.,TRBV6-5,.
CASNLQGARTEAFF,TGTGCCAGCAATCTACAGGGGGCGCGCACTGAAGCTTTCTTT,TRBJ1-1,.,TRBV2,TRBD1
CASIFLGGNTEAFF,TGTGCCAGCATCTTCTTAGGGGGGAACACTGAAGCTTTCTTT,TRBJ1-1,.,TRBV6-5,.
CASSLERGEQFF,TGTGCTAGCAGCTTAGAGCGGGGGGAGCAGTTCTTC,TRBJ2-1,.,TRBV7-7,TRBD2
CASSFEGSSYEQYF,TGCGCCAGCAGCTTTGAGGGCAGCTCCTACGAGCAGTACTTC,TRBJ2-7,.,TRBV5-1,.
CASSLLPGGAHEQYF,TGTGCCAGCAGCTTATTACCAGGGGGTGCCCACGAGCAGTACTTC,TRBJ2-7,.,TRBV7-2,TRBD1
CASSGDSGGGEKLFF,TGTGCCAGCAGTGGGGACTCAGGGGGCGGTGAAAAACTGTTTTTT,TRBJ1-4,.,TRBV6-1,TRBD1
CASSLALGRDSYEQYF,TGTGCCAGCAGCTTAGCGTTGGGGCGAGACTCCTACGAGCAGTACTTC,TRBJ2-7,.,TRBV7-9,.
CASSLVFRTGIPYEQYF,TGTGCCAGCAGCTTGGTCTTCCGGACAGGGATTCCCTACGAGCAGTACTTC,TRBJ2-7,.,TRBV7-6,TRBD1
CASSKGPGQGNTEAFF,TGCGCCAGCAGCAAGGGTCCGGGACAGGGAAACACTGAAGCTTTCTTT,TRBJ1-1,.,TRBV5-1,TRBD1
CASSSSIGGGKETQYF,TGTGCCAGCAGCTCCTCCATCGGTGGCGGTAAAGAGACCCAGTACTTC,TRBJ2-5,.,TRBV7-2,.
CATRTRGDSNQPQHF,TGTGCCACACGGACTCGGGGGGACTCCAATCAGCCCCAGCATTTT,TRBJ1-5,.,TRBV19,.
CASSPGTDNTGELFF,TGTGCCAGCAGCCCGGGGACAGATAACACCGGGGAGCTGTTTTTT,TRBJ2-2,.,TRBV5-4,TRBD1